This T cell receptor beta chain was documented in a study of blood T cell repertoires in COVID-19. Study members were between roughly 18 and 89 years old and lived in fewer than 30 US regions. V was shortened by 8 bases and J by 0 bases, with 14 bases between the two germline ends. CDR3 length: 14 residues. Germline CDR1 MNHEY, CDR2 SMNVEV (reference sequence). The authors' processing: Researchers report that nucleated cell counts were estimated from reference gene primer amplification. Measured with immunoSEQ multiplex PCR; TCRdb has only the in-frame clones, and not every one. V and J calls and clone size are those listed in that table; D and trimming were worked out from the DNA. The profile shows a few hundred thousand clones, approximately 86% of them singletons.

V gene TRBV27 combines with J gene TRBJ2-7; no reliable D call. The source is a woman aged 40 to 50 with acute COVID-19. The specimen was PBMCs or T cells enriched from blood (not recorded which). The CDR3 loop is CASYPTRSSYEQYF. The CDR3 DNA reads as TGTGCCAGCTATCCCACCCGCAGCTCCTACGAGCAGTACTTC.